The source of this TCR beta chain is a study of shared clonotypes between healthy human individuals. Across the whole study: Donors consisted of a couple of women and a few men between 18 and 49.

Input per replicate PCR of unsorted PBMC was approximately 300 ng DNA, corresponding to tens of thousands of T cell genomes. Sequencing was performed on unsorted PBMC DNA using ten immunoSEQ deep assay plates. TCRdb keeps only in-frame clones here, not all; method: immunoSEQ multiplex PCR. The sample has about 560,000 clones, about 80% seen once. The CDR3 extends over 12 amino acids. Trimming left V 5 bases short and J 4 bases short, with 6 bases between. Germline loops: CDR1 LNHDA, CDR2 SQIVND (reference sequence). The receptor was derived from a woman in her thirties or forties in good health. Some clones in this sample may be carry-over from other donors' samples. Sequenced sample: PBMCs. V and J are TRBV19 and TRBJ1-5; a possible D gene is TRBD1 (5 bases). The CDR3 reads CASSSGNQPQHF. CDR3 coding DNA: TGTGCCAGTAGTTCAGGGAATCAGCCCCAGCATTTT.